A single count supports the clone carrying this TCR beta chain. These data come from a study of blood T cell repertoires in COVID-19. Study-wide background: Researchers got acute and convalescent COVID-19 samples from the United States, Italy and Spain. T cells, B-cell-depleted T cells, or PBMCs supplied cDNA or gDNA.

The CDR3 is 18 residues long. The germline CDR1 and CDR2 sequences are MNHEY and SMNVEV (reference sequence). J gave up 6 bases and V 6 bases, and 16 bases lay outside the gene matches. Under the authors' procedure: Reference gene primer amplification in the assay estimated nucleated cell counts. Method: immunoSEQ multiplex PCR; TCRdb's copy keeps in-frame clones and lacks some. The V and J calls and clone size are taken from that table; D and trimming were inferred from the DNA. Of 110,000 to 150,000 clones in the sample, 65% to 90% are singletons; the top ten hold roughly 2.9%. This chain links TRBV27 with TRBJ2-1, with 11 bases fitting TRBD2. Sequencing was performed on peripheral blood. The sequence came from a man in his forties or fifties with acute or convalescent COVID-19. CDR3 region: CASSSYAATSGRGNEQFF. DNA for the CDR3: TGTGCCAGCAGCAGTTACGCGGCAACTAGCGGGAGAGGCAATGAGCAGTTCTTC.